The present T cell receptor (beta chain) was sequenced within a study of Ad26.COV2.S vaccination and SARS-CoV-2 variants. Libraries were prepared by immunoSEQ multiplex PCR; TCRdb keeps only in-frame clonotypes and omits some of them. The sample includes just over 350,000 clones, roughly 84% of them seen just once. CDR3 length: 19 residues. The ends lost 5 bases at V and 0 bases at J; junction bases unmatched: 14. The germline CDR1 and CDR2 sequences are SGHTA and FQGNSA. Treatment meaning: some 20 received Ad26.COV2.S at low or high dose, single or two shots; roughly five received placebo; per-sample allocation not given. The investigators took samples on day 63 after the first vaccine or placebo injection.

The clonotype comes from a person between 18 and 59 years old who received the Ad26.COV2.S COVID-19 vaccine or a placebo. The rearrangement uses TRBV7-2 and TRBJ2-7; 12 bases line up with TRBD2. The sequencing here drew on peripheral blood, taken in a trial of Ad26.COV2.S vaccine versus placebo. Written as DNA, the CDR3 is TGTGCCAGCAGCCTTACCGTACGAAGACTAGCGGGAGTCTCCTACGAGCAGTACTTC. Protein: CASSLTVRRLAGVSYEQYF. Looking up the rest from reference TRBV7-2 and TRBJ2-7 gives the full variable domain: GAGVSQSPSNKVTEKGKDVELRCDPISGHTALYWYRQSLGQGLEFLIYFQGNSAPDKSGLPSDRFSAERTGGSVSTLTIQRTQQEDSAVYLCASSLTVRRLAGVSYEQYFGPGTRLTVT.